The 9 T cell receptor beta chains below were found in one sample sequenced in a study of Ad26.COV2.S vaccination and SARS-CoV-2 variants. Treatment described: 19 received Ad26.COV2.S at low or high dose, single or two shots; several received placebo; per-sample allocation not given. Sampling occurred on day 63 after the first vaccine or placebo injection. Sequenced by immunoSEQ multiplex PCR; TCRdb stores in-frame clones only, minus some. The repertoire holds approximately 350,000 clones, with about four fifths as singletons. Sample: peripheral blood, taken in a trial of Ad26.COV2.S vaccine versus placebo. The receptors were gathered from a person between 18 and 59 years old who received the Ad26.COV2.S COVID-19 vaccine or a placebo.

The chain employs TRBV5-6 and TRBJ1-2, with 7 bases that match TRBD1. From germline, CDR1 is SGHDT and CDR2 YYEEEE. The CDR3 totals 18 residues. The ends lost 0 bases at V and 1 base at J; junction bases unmatched: 12. DNA for the CDR3: TGTGCCAGCAGCTTGGACAGGGGTATCCCCTCCTTTAACTATGGCTACACCTTC. It is translated as CASSLDRGIPSFNYGYTF.

The J gene is TRBJ2-7, the V gene TRBV27; D call uncertain. The CDR3 sequence is 11 residues long. Trimming left V 8 bases short and J 4 bases short, with 9 bases between. Per germline, CDR1 MNHEY and CDR2 SMNVEV (reference sequence). CDR3 residues: CASGTPYEQYF. CDR3 nucleotide sequence: TGTGCCAGCGGAACCCCTTACGAGCAGTACTTC.

This rearrangement joins TRBV11-2 to TRBJ2-2; D not resolved. The CDR3 contains 13 residues. Germline CDR1 is SGHAT and CDR2 is FQNNGV. V gave up 4 bases and J gave up 4 bases, with 7 bases separating them. CDR3 in amino acids: CASSSFSTGELFF. The CDR3 nucleotides read TGTGCCAGCAGCTCCTTCTCCACCGGGGAGCTGTTTTTT.

This sequence joins TRBV19 and TRBJ1-2; D ambiguous. Germline V gives CDR1 LNHDA, CDR2 SQIVND (reference sequence). The V end was cut by 1 base, the J end by 0 bases, with 9 bases between. The CDR3 is made up of 15 amino acids. CDR3: CASSIGRSANYGYTF. CDR3 sequence (DNA): TGTGCCAGTAGTATAGGGCGGTCAGCTAACTATGGCTACACCTTC.

The gene calls are TRBV7-9 and TRBJ2-5, with a possible D match to TRBD2 (6 bases). Trimming shortened V by 5 bases and J by 5 bases, and 18 bases separated the two germline ends. This CDR3 has 15 residues. Germline lookup yields CDR1 SEHNR and CDR2 FQNEAQ (reference sequence). DNA for the CDR3: TGTGCCAGCAGCCGGAGGGGCAACGCTCAGGAGACCCAGTACTTC. Its translation: CASSRRGNAQETQYF. Variable domain in full (rest from reference TRBV7-9 and TRBJ2-5): DTGVSQNPRHKITKRGQNVTFRCDPISEHNRLYWYRQTLGQGPEFLTYFQNEAQLEKSRLLSDRFSAERPKGSFSTLEIQRTEQGDSAMYLCASSRRGNAQETQYFGPGTRLLVL.

The genes are TRBV6-2 or TRBV6-3 and TRBJ1-5, with a possible D match to TRBD1 (5 bases). There are 14 residues in the CDR3. Germline CDR1 and CDR2: MNHEY and SVGEGT. Trimming removed 2 bases from V and 4 bases from J, with 9 bases in between. The CDR3 spells CASSYPRGNQPQHF. The CDR3 DNA reads as TGTGCCAGCAGTTACCCGCGGGGGAATCAGCCCCAGCATTTT.

This sequence joins TRBV19 and TRBJ2-5; 9 nucleotides line up with TRBD1. CDR1 is LNHDA, CDR2 SQIVND, per germline (reference sequence). The CDR3 extends over 14 amino acids. V was pared by 3 bases and J by 5 bases, with 4 bases of the junction left unmatched. CDR3 DNA sequence: TGTGCCAGTAGTATGGGACAGGGAAGCGAGACCCAGTACTTC. Translated, it gives CASSMGQGSETQYF.

In DNA form, the CDR3 reads TGTGCCAGCAGCGCCTACAGGGATCATGGCTACACCTTC. Amino acid sequence: CASSAYRDHGYTF. This chain connects TRBV9 to TRBJ1-2, with D perhaps matching TRBD1 (6 bases). Trimming stripped 3 bases from V and 6 bases from J, with 12 bases between. This CDR3 spans 13 amino acids. CDR1 is SGDLS and CDR2 is YYNGEE in the germline V gene. The variable domain in full, with the rest retrieved from reference TRBV9 and TRBJ1-2, is DSGVTQTPKHLITATGQRVTLRCSPRSGDLSVYWYQQSLDQGLQFLIQYYNGEERAKGNILERFSAQQFPDLHSELNLSSLELGDSALYFCASSAYRDHGYTFGSGTRLTVV.

This chain links TRBV15 with TRBJ1-5; D is ambiguous. The V end lost 5 bases, the J end lost 4 bases, and 9 bases lay between the germline ends. CDR1 LNHNV and CDR2 YYDKDF come from the germline V gene (reference sequence). The CDR3 contains 13 residues. CDR3 nucleotide sequence: TGTGCCACCAGCCCTTTCGGGAATCAGCCCCAGCATTTT. Its translation: CATSPFGNQPQHF.